The clone carrying this TCR beta chain has more than one count but fewer than ten. Antigen specificity is unknown. The source of the sample is a study of CD8 T cells in ankylosing spondylitis. Study-level results: There were earlier reports of some motif variants in reactive arthritis synovial fluid and blood.

V was pared by 2 bases and J by 5 bases, with 7 bases of the junction left unmatched. CDR1 is MNHNS, CDR2 SASEGT, per germline. CDR3 size: 16 residues. Using its own MiXCR run on the 5' RACE reads, TCRdb lists one record per CDR3 protein. The table includes around 99,000 distinct CDR3 sequences, 8.8% detected once. The rearrangement uses TRBV6-1 and TRBJ2-2, with 8 bases identical to TRBD2. Sample: blood, either unsorted or a sorted T cell fraction (not recorded which). The sequence derives from a male donor with ankylosing spondylitis or in good health (not recorded which). CDR3 sequence reads: CASSERSGGGTGELFF. Written as DNA, the CDR3 is TGTGCCAGCAGTGAACGTTCGGGCGGGGGGACCGGGGAGCTGTTTTTT.